Listed below are T cell receptor beta chains from one sample, sequenced in a study of T cells in Graves' hyperthyroidism and ophthalmopathy. Each CDR3 protein is one row after TCRdb ran MiXCR on the multiplex PCR reads. Counted here are roughly 500,000 distinct CDR3 sequences, roughly 24% occurring once; the ten biggest clones make up approximately 10%. Sequencing was done on a sample of blood. All receptors derive from a woman aged 25 to 39 with Graves' ophthalmopathy. Each CDR3 is given with its conserved first and last residue. The D gene is left open where the match is weak.

j_gene | d_gene | len | v_gene | CDR3aa
TRBJ1-6 | . | 18 | TRBV15 | CATSREGPGRPPGSPLHF
TRBJ2-7 | . | 14 | TRBV20-1 | CSARDVVTLFEQYF
TRBJ2-2 | . | 15 | TRBV25-1 | CASSDPGVDTGELFF
TRBJ2-5 | . | 17 | TRBV15 | CATSGEEAVLELETQYF
TRBJ2-5 | . | 13 | TRBV6-5 | CASSYGLQETQYF
TRBJ2-7 | . | 12 | TRBV6-1 | CASRGAAREQYF
TRBJ2-7 | TRBD1 | 15 | TRBV12-3/TRBV12-4 | CASSLYGTDGYEQYF
TRBJ1-5 | . | 15 | TRBV19 | CASTPDSYSNQPQHF
TRBJ1-2 | TRBD1 | 14 | TRBV20-1 | CSARGGTYNYGYTF
TRBJ2-7 | . | 14 | TRBV28 | CASNPGDRAYEQYF
TRBJ1-5 | . | 14 | TRBV27 | CASSGVGSNQPQHF
TRBJ1-2 | . | 15 | TRBV14 | CASSQDHTPNYGYTF
TRBJ2-7 | TRBD2 | 17 | TRBV27 | CASRGWGTSGETYEQYF
TRBJ1-1 | . | 15 | TRBV10-3 | CAISAGPKGDTEAFF
TRBJ1-2 | . | 14 | TRBV19 | CASSENREVYGYTF
TRBJ1-1 | . | 16 | TRBV4-1 | CASSRNPLGDWTEAFF
TRBJ1-2 | . | 14 | TRBV6-2/TRBV6-3 | CASSEDRSNYGYTF
TRBJ2-6 | . | 14 | TRBV20-1 | CSARVPLGANVLTF
TRBJ1-5 | . | 15 | TRBV12-3/TRBV12-4 | CASSLEVRDVQPQHF
TRBJ2-7 | . | 13 | TRBV12-3/TRBV12-4 | CASRPSAAYEQYF
TRBJ1-1 | . | 14 | TRBV15 | CATSRAFEVTEAFF
TRBJ2-7 | TRBD1 | 14 | TRBV6-1 | CASSQDRIPYEQYF
TRBJ2-7 | . | 11 | TRBV20-1 | CSVVGSHEQYF
TRBJ2-7 | TRBD1 | 17 | TRBV11-1 | CASSLSGGRTGYYEQYF
TRBJ2-7 | . | 16 | TRBV13 | CASSTRTAAGVYEQYF